These T cell receptor beta chains were read from a single sample in a study of control samples from healthy donors and cancer patients. Sequenced by immunoSEQ multiplex PCR; TCRdb stores in-frame clones only, minus some. The table has more than 150,000 clones, over 85% seen once. The sequenced material came from blood. All receptors derive from a man younger than 35 in good health. Both conserved end residues are trimmed from each CDR3. Each record gives: CDR3 length, V gene, J gene, CDR3 protein.

15	TRBV21-1	TRBJ1-5	ASSTRDGTGFYQPQH
13	TRBV4-1	TRBJ1-2	ASSTRDRANYGYT
13	TRBV7-2	TRBJ2-1	ASSPLAGVYNEQF
11	TRBV24-1	TRBJ1-5	ATSDPSGQPQH
16	TRBV2	TRBJ2-7	ASSEAASGGPRAYEQY
14	TRBV18	TRBJ2-3	ASSPLPPTNWDKEY
11	TRBV28	TRBJ2-7	ATLDGSSYEQY
12	TRBV3-1/TRBV3-2	TRBJ2-1	ASSQRTVYNEQF
15	TRBV5-4	TRBJ2-2	ASSPPGAGSNTGELF
15	TRBV5-1	TRBJ2-3	ASSPNRGGLSTDTQY
11	TRBV2	TRBJ1-1	ASSVEGNTEAF
13	TRBV2	TRBJ1-4	ASSEDAGGNEKLF
11	TRBV30	TRBJ2-3	AWSTPHAGGMD
13	TRBV5-4	TRBJ2-3	ASSLAVTSTDTQY
10	TRBV7-9	TRBJ2-7	ASSRTGDEQY
11	TRBV28	TRBJ2-1	ASSFNFYNEQF
12	TRBV5-1	TRBJ1-5	ASSLGGDNQPQH
10	TRBV5-1	TRBJ2-7	ASFREGSEQY
14	TRBV6-6	TRBJ1-2	ASSSAAQGMGYGYT
15	TRBV28	TRBJ2-1	ASSDFTGLSSYNEQF
11	TRBV24-1	TRBJ2-7	ATSGDSSYEQY
14	TRBV7-3	TRBJ1-6	ASSLRAGQANSPLH
12	TRBV5-1	TRBJ2-1	ASSLVGLPNEQF
9	TRBV13	TRBJ1-3	ASSLRDRVY
12	TRBV5-1	TRBJ1-1	ASSSTGDDTEAF
12	TRBV5-1	TRBJ2-3	ASSLGGDTDTQY
13	TRBV6-5	TRBJ2-1	ASTLTWDVYNEQF
12	TRBV14	TRBJ2-7	ASSLLRDRSEQY
15	TRBV14	TRBJ2-7	ASSQDKAAGGRYEQY
15	TRBV9	TRBJ1-5	ASSVEPPSQGGQPQH
12	TRBV4-1	TRBJ1-1	ASSQDGGVSEAF
12	TRBV19	TRBJ2-1	ASSNLADYNEQF
13	TRBV5-1	TRBJ1-4	ASSSGTATNEKLF
11	TRBV12-5	TRBJ2-3	ASGTASSDTQY
13	TRBV6-5	TRBJ2-1	ASRTSRLLYNEQF
11	TRBV12-3/TRBV12-4	TRBJ1-5	ASTNRRGQPQH
11	TRBV6-5	TRBJ1-2	ASRADSNDGYT
13	TRBV7-9	TRBJ2-2	ASSFSPGASGELF
12	TRBV6-1	TRBJ2-1	ASSERFAYNEQF
10	TRBV7-8	TRBJ2-7	ASSFIRGEQY
11	TRBV15	TRBJ1-6	ATGGSYNSPLH
15	TRBV10-3	TRBJ2-7	AISEGALRAGVYEQY
13	TRBV24-1	TRBJ2-1	ATSDPTGANNEQF
14	TRBV7-3	TRBJ2-2	ASSLTHISNTGELF
13	TRBV24-1	TRBJ2-7	ATSDLRQGPLEQY
14	TRBV2	TRBJ1-5	ASSEIEGANGQPQH
15	TRBV6-1	TRBJ2-7	ASSGNLATSGAGEQY
11	TRBV19	TRBJ2-3	ASSRRLTDTQY
10	TRBV10-3	TRBJ2-7	ASAGSSYEQY
12	TRBV30	TRBJ2-2	AWTPGSNTGELF
13	TRBV7-3	TRBJ2-4	ASSLLGEVGGIQY
15	TRBV27	TRBJ2-1	ASSTRGRGGAWNEQF
11	TRBV10-3	TRBJ1-3	ATSGTAGNTIY